Shown below are 10 T cell receptor beta chains from a single sample sequenced in a study of cytomegalovirus exposure and HLA in healthy donors. The protocol was immunoSEQ multiplex PCR, while the TCRdb copy is restricted to in-frame clones and leaves out a portion. Among some 170,000 clones listed, 80% to 90% were seen once. The sequencing input was PBMCs. Source of these receptors: a woman younger than 45 in good health and CMV-seronegative.

V is TRBV2 and J is TRBJ2-7; D possibly corresponds to TRBD1 (6 bases). Trimming cost V 2 bases and J 6 bases, with 17 bases left between them. The CDR3 consists of 15 residues. Per the germline V gene, CDR1 is SNHLY and CDR2 is FYNNEI. The CDR3 DNA reads TGTGCCAGCAGTGAACCGGGACACCGGTTCGGCGAGCAGTACTTC. As protein: CASSEPGHRFGEQYF.

This chain uses TRBV6-1 with TRBJ1-4; D ambiguous. The CDR3 has 14 residues. V dropped 3 bases and J dropped 1 base, with 6 bases sitting between them. Germline CDR1 reads MNHNS; CDR2 reads SASEGT. CDR3 in amino acids: CASSEEGTNEKLFF. The CDR3, as DNA: TGTGCCAGCAGTGAGGAGGGAACTAATGAAAAACTGTTTTTT.

This chain connects TRBV9 to TRBJ2-3; perhaps TRBD1 as D (6 bases). Trimming took 3 bases from V and 3 from J, leaving 11 bases between them. CDR3 length: 14 amino acids. CDR1 is SGDLS and CDR2 is YYNGEE in the germline V gene. The CDR3 sequence: CASSAGAGTDTQYF. The CDR3 coding sequence is TGTGCCAGCAGCGCAGGGGCAGGGACAGATACGCAGTATTTT.

V is TRBV10-3 and J is TRBJ1-2; 8 bases align to TRBD1. The CDR3 sequence is 13 residues long. The germline gives CDR1 ENHRY, CDR2 SYGVKD. V trimming: 4 bases; J trimming: 6 bases; junction bases outside the gene matches: 4. CDR3 sequence (DNA): TGTGCCATCAGTGTGACAGGGGTAGATGGCTACACCTTC. This gives the protein CAISVTGVDGYTF.

The chain employs TRBV5-8 and TRBJ2-7; the D gene is possibly TRBD1 (5 bases). Germline values: CDR1 SGHTS, CDR2 YDEGEE. The CDR3 is 15 amino acids. The V gene lost 1 base and the J gene lost 3 bases, with 14 bases spanning the gap. In nucleotides, the CDR3 is TGTGCCAGCAGCTTGACAGGCGATCCCTTCTACGAGCAGTACTTC. Its translation is CASSLTGDPFYEQYF. Full variable domain (rest looked up from reference TRBV5-8 and TRBJ2-7): EAGVTQSPTHLIKTRGQQATLRCSPISGHTSVYWYQQALGLGLQFLLWYDEGEERNRGNFPPRFSGRQFPNYSSELNVNALELEDSALYLCASSLTGDPFYEQYFGPGTRLTVT.

Note on this clone: Other DNA sequences from this sample encode an identical CDR3 as well. The rearrangement links TRBV27 to TRBJ2-1; 8 bases fit TRBD2. The junction had 6 bases not matched to a gene; V was cut back by 4 bases and J by 7 bases. This CDR3 contains 14 residues. CDR1 MNHEY and CDR2 SMNVEV come from the germline V gene (reference sequence). Here the CDR3 DNA reads TGTGCCAGCAGTTACAGCGGGAGCTATAATGAGCAGTTCTTC. Amino acid sequence: CASSYSGSYNEQFF.

The chain recombines TRBV5-1 with TRBJ2-6, with 11 bases lining up with TRBD1. The CDR3 loop spans 18 amino acids. Germline V lookup: CDR1 SGHRS, CDR2 YFSETQ. J was trimmed by 4 bases and V by 0 bases; bases with no gene match: 6. The CDR3 region is CASSLEDRGHAGANVLTF. As DNA, the CDR3 is TGCGCCAGCAGCTTGGAGGACAGGGGGCATGCAGGGGCCAACGTCCTGACTTTC.

In DNA, the CDR3 is TGTGCCACCGCGGTGGATACGCAGTATTTT. Translation: CATAVDTQYF. The chain couples TRBV2 to TRBJ2-3; D call uncertain. The CDR3 has 10 amino acids. V dropped 10 bases and J dropped 6 bases, with 8 bases sitting between them. Germline V gene lookup returns CDR1 SNHLY and CDR2 FYNNEI.

V and J are TRBV27 and TRBJ2-7; D might be TRBD2 (6 bases). Per germline, CDR1 MNHEY and CDR2 SMNVEV (reference sequence). V was clipped by 8 bases and J by 1 base, with 21 bases between them. The CDR3 length is 16 residues. The CDR3 nucleotides read TGTGCCAGCTCCTCCTCCAGAGGCGGGGAATCCTACGAGCAGTACTTC. Protein product: CASSSSRGGESYEQYF.

This clone was observed a single time. The V gene is TRBV4-2, the J gene TRBJ1-5, with 7 bases that match TRBD1. CDR3 length: 15 residues. The germline V gene encodes CDR1 LGHNA and CDR2 YNFKEQ. V shed 4 bases and J 5 bases; nucleotides not matched to a gene: 8. CDR3 loop: CASSRGGQADQPQHF. DNA for the CDR3: TGTGCCAGCAGCCGCGGAGGACAGGCGGATCAGCCCCAGCATTTT.